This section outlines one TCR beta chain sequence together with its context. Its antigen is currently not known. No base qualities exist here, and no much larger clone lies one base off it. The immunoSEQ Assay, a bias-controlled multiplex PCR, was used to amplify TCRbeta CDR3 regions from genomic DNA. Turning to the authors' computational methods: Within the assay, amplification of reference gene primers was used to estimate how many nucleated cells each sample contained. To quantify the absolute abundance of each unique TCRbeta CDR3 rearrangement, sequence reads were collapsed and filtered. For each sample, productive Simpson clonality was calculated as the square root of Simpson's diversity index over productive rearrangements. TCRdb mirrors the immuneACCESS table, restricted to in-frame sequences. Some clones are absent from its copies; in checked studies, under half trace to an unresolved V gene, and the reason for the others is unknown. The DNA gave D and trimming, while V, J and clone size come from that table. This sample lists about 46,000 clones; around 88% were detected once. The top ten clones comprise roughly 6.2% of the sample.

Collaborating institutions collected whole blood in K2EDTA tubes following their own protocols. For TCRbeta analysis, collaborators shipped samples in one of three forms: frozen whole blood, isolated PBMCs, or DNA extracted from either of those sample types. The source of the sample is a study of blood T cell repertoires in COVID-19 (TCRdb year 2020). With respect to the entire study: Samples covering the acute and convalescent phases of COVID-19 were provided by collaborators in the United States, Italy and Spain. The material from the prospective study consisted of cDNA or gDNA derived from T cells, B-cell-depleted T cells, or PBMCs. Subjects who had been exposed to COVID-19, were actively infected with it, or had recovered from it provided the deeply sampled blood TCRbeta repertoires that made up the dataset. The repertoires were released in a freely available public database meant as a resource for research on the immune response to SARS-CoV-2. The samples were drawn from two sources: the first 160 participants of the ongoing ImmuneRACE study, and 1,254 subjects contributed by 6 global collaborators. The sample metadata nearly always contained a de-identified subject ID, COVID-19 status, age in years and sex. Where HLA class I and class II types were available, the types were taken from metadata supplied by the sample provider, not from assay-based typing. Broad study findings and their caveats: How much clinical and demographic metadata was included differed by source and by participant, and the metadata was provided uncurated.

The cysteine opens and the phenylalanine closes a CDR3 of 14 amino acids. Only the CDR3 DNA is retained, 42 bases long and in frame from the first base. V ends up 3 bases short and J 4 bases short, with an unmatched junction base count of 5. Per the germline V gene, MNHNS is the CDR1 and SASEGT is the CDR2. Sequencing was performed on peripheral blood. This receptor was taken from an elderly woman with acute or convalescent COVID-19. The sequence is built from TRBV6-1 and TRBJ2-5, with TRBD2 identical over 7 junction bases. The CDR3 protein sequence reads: CASSEGAGPETQYF. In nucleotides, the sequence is TGTGCCAGCAGTGAGGGAGCGGGGCCAGAGACCCAGTACTTC.